The 26 T cell receptor beta chains reported below all come from one sample, sequenced in a study of post-analysis software for immune sequencing data. Study results and limitations: Elevated frequency relative to controls characterized 4 or 5 TRBV segments in patients, TRBV5-6, TRBV5-1 and TRBV20-1 among them.

Incorporated into the TCR beta cDNA libraries were unique molecular identifiers, which served to reduce PCR and sequencing biases. TCRdb reanalysed the PCR reads using MiXCR and keeps one entry per CDR3 protein. Of approximately 400,000 distinct CDR3 sequences in the sample, approximately 38% were seen once. Their antigens remain unidentified. Specimen: blood. Source of these receptors: a girl between 10 and 17 years old with multiple sclerosis.

This clonotype turned up a few times. This rearrangement joins TRBV10-2 to TRBJ2-5, with a possible D match to TRBD2 (6 bases). The better agreement between TRBJ2-7 and the DNA end casts doubt on the J call. Germline V lookup: CDR1 WSHSY, CDR2 SAAADI. The CDR3 length is 13 residues. DNA for the CDR3: TGCGCCAGCAGTGTGTTAGCGGATTACGAGCAGTACTTC. This gives the protein CASSVLADYEQYF.

The J gene is TRBJ2-1, the V gene TRBV11-2; D may be TRBD2 (7 bases). V shed 5 bases and J shed 8 bases, with 25 bases lying between them. Germline CDR1 reads SGHAT; CDR2 reads FQNNGV. This CDR3 has 17 residues. The CDR3 DNA sequence: TGTGCCAGCAGCAAGCACCGCGGGGGCCTCAATAGAGATGAGCAGTTCTTC. It yields the protein CASSKHRGGLNRDEQFF.

Points on this clonotype: One end of the junction does not line up with germline, which may come from a read error. The chain joins TRBV12-3 or TRBV12-4 to TRBJ2-7; TRBD2 matches 13 bases. This CDR3 is built from 16 residues. As DNA, the CDR3 is TGTGCCAACAGTGTGACTAGCGGGGGGTTGTCCTACGAGCAGTACTTC. This encodes CANSVTSGGLSYEQYF.

The chain uses TRBV7-2 and TRBJ1-5; D ambiguous. Deletions cut 5 bases from V and 3 bases from J, with 8 bases between. CDR3 length: 13 amino acids. Germline values: CDR1 SGHTA, CDR2 FQGNSA. CDR3 in DNA: TGTGCCAGCAGCCAGGAGGCCAATCAGCCCCAGCATTTT. Protein product: CASSQEANQPQHF.

This chain's CDR3 is CSARQTYNEQFF. In nucleotides, the CDR3 is TGCAGTGCTAGACAGACCTACAATGAGCAGTTCTTC. V usage is TRBV20-1 and J usage is TRBJ2-1; no firm D call. V was pared by 2 bases and J by 2 bases, with 4 bases between. The CDR3 is 12 amino acids. Germline V gives CDR1 DFQATT, CDR2 SNEGSKA (reference sequence).

This clonotype showed up just once. V and J are TRBV6-1 and TRBJ1-1; weak D call: TRBD1 (6 bases). V was trimmed by 1 base and J by 0 bases, leaving 9 bases between them. There are 15 residues in the CDR3. CDR1 is MNHNS, CDR2 SASEGT, per germline. The CDR3 DNA sequence: TGTGCCAGCAGTGAAGGGGACATTATGAACACTGAAGCTTTCTTT. It yields the protein CASSEGDIMNTEAFF.

A word on this clonotype: The junction does not match germline at one end; this may be a read error. The CDR3 nucleotides read TGTACCAGCAGCCCGAGACAGGGTACAGAGACCCAGTACTTC. Residues: CTSSPRQGTETQYF. The chain has TRBV7-9 and TRBJ2-5; TRBD1 matches 7 bases. The CDR3 has 14 residues. Per germline, CDR1 SEHNR and CDR2 FQNEAQ (reference sequence).

This clonotype occurred a few times. The rearrangement links TRBV12-3 or TRBV12-4 to TRBJ2-3; 12 bases match TRBD2. The CDR3 totals 16 residues. The ends lost 5 bases at V and 4 bases at J; junction bases unmatched: 7. CDR3 sequence reads: CASSPGLAGKADTQYF. In nucleotides, the CDR3 is TGTGCCAGCAGTCCCGGACTAGCGGGGAAGGCAGATACGCAGTATTTT.

This clonotype was picked up a small number of times. The chain has TRBV15 and TRBJ2-7; D perhaps matches TRBD2 (5 bases). The J call may be in error: the DNA end matches TRBJ2-5 better. Germline CDR1 and CDR2: LNHNV and YYDKDF (reference sequence). This CDR3 comprises 13 residues. The DNA of the CDR3 is TGTGCCACTAGGACGTCCCCGGGGGAGACCCAGTACTTC. It encodes CATRTSPGETQYF.

This clonotype was seen a handful of times. The chain joins TRBV12-3 or TRBV12-4 to TRBJ2-1; the match to TRBD2 covers 10 bases. With V trimmed by 1 base and J by 5 bases, 8 bases remained unmatched. The CDR3 consists of 17 residues. The CDR3 DNA reads as TGTGCCAGCAGTTTAGGTGAAGCGGGGGGGTGGGACAATGAGCAGTTCTTC. The encoded protein is CASSLGEAGGWDNEQFF.

This clonotype was recorded many times. The V call is TRBV7-2, the J call TRBJ2-5, with 8 bases that match TRBD1. V gave up 5 bases and J gave up 2 bases; unmatched junction bases: 4. This CDR3 is 14 amino acids long. Germline CDR1 SGHTA, CDR2 FQGNSA. CDR3 in DNA: TGTGCCAGCAGCCCGGGACAGGTACAAGAGACCCAGTACTTC. Protein: CASSPGQVQETQYF.

This clonotype was detected many times. The chain is built from TRBV28 and TRBJ2-7, with D perhaps TRBD1 (5 bases). CDR3 size: 16 residues. The germline V gene encodes CDR1 MDHEN and CDR2 SYDVKM. With 3 bases removed from V and 0 bases from J, the gap between germline ends came to 15 bases. CDR3 coding DNA: TGTGCCAGCAGTTTGGTGACAGTCTTATTCTCCTACGAGCAGTACTTC. As protein: CASSLVTVLFSYEQYF.

In DNA form, the CDR3 reads TGTGCTAGTGGTTTGTGGGAGACTGAAGCTTTCTTT. Its protein is CASGLWETEAFF. This chain links TRBV12-5 with TRBJ1-1, with unresolved D. Germline assignment: CDR1 LGHNT and CDR2 FRNRAP. The CDR3 runs 12 residues. Trimming removed 2 bases from V and 5 bases from J, with 6 bases in between.

The V call is TRBV4-1, the J call TRBJ1-2; D call uncertain. Per germline, CDR1 MGHRA and CDR2 YSYEKL. The CDR3 extends over 17 amino acids. V dropped 6 bases and J dropped 3 bases, with 23 bases sitting between them. The CDR3 DNA follows: TGCGCCAGCAGGAAGGCCCCCCCGGCCCACCGGGACTATGGCTACACCTTC. It encodes CASRKAPPAHRDYGYTF.

CDR3 residues: CASSENDLGASAQHF. The CDR3 bases are TGTGCCAGCAGTGAAAATGATTTGGGGGCCTCGGCCCAGCATTTT. The rearrangement joins TRBV2 to TRBJ1-5; tentatively, D is TRBD1 (6 bases). The ends were cut back, 2 bases at V and 11 bases at J, with 19 bases in the middle. The CDR3 totals 15 residues. Germline CDR1 and CDR2: SNHLY and FYNNEI.

The chain has TRBV6-2 or TRBV6-3 and TRBJ2-6, with D hard to call. The CDR3 contains 15 residues. From germline, CDR1 is MNHEY and CDR2 SVGEGT. V was cut by 2 bases and J by 2 bases, with 7 bases left in between. The chain's CDR3 is CASSYEVAGANVLTF. CDR3 DNA sequence: TGTGCCAGCAGTTACGAGGTGGCTGGGGCCAACGTCCTGACTTTC.

V is TRBV2 and J is TRBJ1-1; D uncertain. In germline, CDR1 is SNHLY, CDR2 FYNNEI. Trimming stripped 11 bases from V and 1 base from J, with 8 bases between. The CDR3 contains 11 residues. The CDR3 DNA sequence: TGTGCCGTTGGAGGGAACACTGAAGCTTTCTTT. Translated: CAVGGNTEAFF.

The genes are TRBV12-3 or TRBV12-4 and TRBJ1-1, with a possible D match to TRBD1 (5 bases). There are 14 residues in the CDR3. Trimming shortened V by 7 bases and J by 7 bases, and 19 bases separated the two germline ends. CDR3 residues: CASTWGTEAFEAFF. CDR3 nucleotides: TGTGCCAGCACTTGGGGGACGGAAGCCTTTGAAGCTTTCTTT.

V is TRBV27 and J is TRBJ2-2; 7 nucleotides align to TRBD1. V gave up 5 bases and J gave up 0 bases; unmatched junction bases: 3. The V gene's germline CDR1 is MNHEY and CDR2 SMNVEV (reference sequence). The CDR3 is 15 residues long. CDR3 residues: CASSTQGPNTGELFF. For the CDR3, the DNA is TGTGCCAGCAGTACACAGGGGCCGAACACCGGGGAGCTGTTTTTT.

This chain uses TRBV4-1 with TRBJ1-1; possible D gene TRBD1, 5 bases. CDR1 MGHRA and CDR2 YSYEKL come from the germline V gene. V lost 2 bases and J lost 4, with 17 bases in between. This CDR3 region has 16 residues. CDR3 bases: TGCGCCAGCAGCCAACGCCTGACAGTGAGGGGCACTGAAGCTTTCTTT. This encodes CASSQRLTVRGTEAFF.

This clonotype was recorded only once. The V call is TRBV7-9, the J call TRBJ1-1; TRBD1 matches at 8 bases. CDR3 size: 15 residues. Germline lookup yields CDR1 SEHNR and CDR2 FQNEAQ (reference sequence). Unmatched junction bases numbered 8, after V lost 1 base and J lost 7 bases. The CDR3 nucleotides read TGTGCCAGCAGCTTAGGGGGGCAGGGGGCGAGTGAAGCTTTCTTT. Residues: CASSLGGQGASEAFF.

The sample holds a few counts of this clonotype. J is TRBJ2-7 and V is TRBV5-6; D ambiguous. The germline V and J ends were trimmed by 2 bases and 1 base, with 13 bases remaining between them. Per germline, CDR1 SGHDT and CDR2 YYEEEE. The CDR3 is made up of 15 amino acids. CDR3 protein: CASSFSWSTSYEQYF. The CDR3 coding sequence is TGTGCCAGCAGCTTTTCTTGGAGTACGTCCTACGAGCAGTACTTC.

This clonotype was observed a handful of times. The chain links TRBV29-1 to TRBJ2-7, with unresolved D. Trimming pared 4 bases from V and 0 bases from J, leaving 7 bases between. Per germline, CDR1 SQVTM and CDR2 ANQGSEA. This CDR3 region has 12 residues. The CDR3 nucleotides read TGCAGCGTTGTGACAATCTCCTACGAGCAGTACTTC. It translates to CSVVTISYEQYF.

Only a few counts were recorded for this clonotype. This chain uses TRBV10-1 with TRBJ2-2; D might be TRBD2 (7 bases). This CDR3 spans 13 amino acids. Trimming pared 7 bases from V and 7 bases from J, leaving 13 bases between. The germline CDR1 and CDR2 sequences are WNHNN and SYGVQD (reference sequence). CDR3 amino acids: CASTGGQSGELFF. The CDR3 DNA reads as TGCGCCAGCACCGGGGGGCAAAGCGGGGAGCTGTTTTTT.

The chain has TRBV20-1 and TRBJ2-2; 8 nucleotides align to TRBD2. This CDR3 has 13 amino acids. V dropped 3 bases and J dropped 6; count of bases not matched to a gene: 3. Germline CDR1 DFQATT, CDR2 SNEGSKA (reference sequence). CDR3 in amino acids: CSASGGAAGELFF. CDR3 DNA sequence: TGCAGTGCTAGCGGGGGGGCCGCCGGGGAGCTGTTTTTT.

In this sample, this clonotype turned up a few times. J is TRBJ2-4 and V is TRBV7-8; possibly TRBD2 for D (5 bases). Between the trimmed V and J ends, which lost 0 bases and 12 bases, there was a span of 12 bases. The CDR3 runs to 13 residues. In germline, CDR1 is SGHVS, CDR2 FQNEAQ. DNA of the CDR3: TGTGCCAGCAGCTTAGCCCCTCCGGGAAATCAGTACTTC. This codes for CASSLAPPGNQYF. Looking up the rest from reference TRBV7-8 and TRBJ2-4 gives the full variable domain: GAGVSQSPRYKVAKRGQDVALRCDPISGHVSLFWYQQALGQGPEFLTYFQNEAQLDKSGLPSDRFFAERPEGSVSTLKIQRTQQEDSAVYLCASSLAPPGNQYFGAGTRLSVL.